This T cell receptor (beta chain) was observed in a study of lymphopenia after photon versus proton radiotherapy. Study findings and constraints: Post-nadir diversity loss with photons came from oligoclonal expansion, particularly CD8+ Temra cells.

Concerning this clone: No antigen is known for it.

The repertoire was sequenced with immunoSEQ multiplex PCR; TCRdb's copy has only in-frame clones and lacks some. This sample carries 60,000 or so clones, about 90% of them seen once, and the ten largest clones take about 2%. Germline CDR1 is SGHTA and CDR2 is FQGNSA. V gave up 3 bases and J gave up 0 bases, with 9 bases separating them. The CDR3 is 15 residues long. The sample consisted of peripheral blood, taken from a patient treated with photon-based radiotherapy. The rearrangement uses TRBV7-2 and TRBJ1-5; tentative D call: TRBD1 (5 bases). This receptor was obtained from a man aged 35-49 years with gastric cancer. CDR3: CASSLEGYSNQPQHF. For the CDR3, the DNA is TGTGCCAGCAGCTTGGAGGGGTATAGCAATCAGCCCCAGCATTTT.